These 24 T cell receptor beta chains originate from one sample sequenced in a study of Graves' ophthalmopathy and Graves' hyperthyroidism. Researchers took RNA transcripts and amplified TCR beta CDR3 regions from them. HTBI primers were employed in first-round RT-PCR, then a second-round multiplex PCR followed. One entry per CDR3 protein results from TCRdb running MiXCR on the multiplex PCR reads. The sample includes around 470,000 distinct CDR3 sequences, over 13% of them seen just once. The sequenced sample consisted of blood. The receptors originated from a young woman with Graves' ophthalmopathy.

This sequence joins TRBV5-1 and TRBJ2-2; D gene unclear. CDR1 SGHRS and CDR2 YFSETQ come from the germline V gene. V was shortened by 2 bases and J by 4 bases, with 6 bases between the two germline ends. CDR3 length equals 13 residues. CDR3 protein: CASSFQATGELFF. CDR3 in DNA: TGCGCCAGCAGCTTTCAGGCCACCGGGGAGCTGTTTTTT. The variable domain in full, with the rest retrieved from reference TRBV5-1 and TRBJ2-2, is KAGVTQTPRYLIKTRGQQVTLSCSPISGHRSVSWYQQTPGQGLQFLFEYFSETQRNKGNFPGRFSGRQFSNSRSEMNVSTLELGDSALYLCASSFQATGELFFGEGSRLTVL.

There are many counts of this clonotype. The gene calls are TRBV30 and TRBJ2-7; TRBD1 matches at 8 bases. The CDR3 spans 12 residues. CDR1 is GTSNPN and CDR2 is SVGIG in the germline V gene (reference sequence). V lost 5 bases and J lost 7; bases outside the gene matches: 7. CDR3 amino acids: CAWGGQGDEQYF. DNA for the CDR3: TGTGCCTGGGGTGGACAGGGAGATGAGCAGTACTTC.

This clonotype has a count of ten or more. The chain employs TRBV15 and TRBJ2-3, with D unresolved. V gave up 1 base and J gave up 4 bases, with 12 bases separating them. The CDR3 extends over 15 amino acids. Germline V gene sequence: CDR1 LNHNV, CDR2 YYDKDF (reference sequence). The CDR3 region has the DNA TGTGCCACCAGCAGAGCCGGGTTAAACCCAGATACGCAGTATTTT. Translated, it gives CATSRAGLNPDTQYF.

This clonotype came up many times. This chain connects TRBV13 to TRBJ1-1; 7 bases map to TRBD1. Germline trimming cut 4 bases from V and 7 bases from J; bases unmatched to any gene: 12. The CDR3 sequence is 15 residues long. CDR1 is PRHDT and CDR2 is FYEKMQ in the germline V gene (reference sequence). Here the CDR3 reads CASSSNRGTFNEAFF. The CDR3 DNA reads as TGTGCCAGCAGCTCGAACAGGGGAACGTTTAATGAAGCTTTCTTT. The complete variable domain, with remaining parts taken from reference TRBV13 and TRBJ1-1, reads AAGVIQSPRHLIKEKRETATLKCYPIPRHDTVYWYQQGPGQDPQFLISFYEKMQSDKGSIPDRFSAQQFSDYHSELNMSSLELGDSALYFCASSSNRGTFNEAFFGQGTRLTVV.

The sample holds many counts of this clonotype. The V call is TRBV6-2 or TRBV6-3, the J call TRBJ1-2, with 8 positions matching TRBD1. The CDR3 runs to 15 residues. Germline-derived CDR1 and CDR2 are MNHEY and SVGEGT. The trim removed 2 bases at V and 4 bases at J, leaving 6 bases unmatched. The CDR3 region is CASSYGGTGTYGYTF. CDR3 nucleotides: TGTGCCAGCAGTTACGGCGGGACAGGCACCTATGGCTACACCTTC.

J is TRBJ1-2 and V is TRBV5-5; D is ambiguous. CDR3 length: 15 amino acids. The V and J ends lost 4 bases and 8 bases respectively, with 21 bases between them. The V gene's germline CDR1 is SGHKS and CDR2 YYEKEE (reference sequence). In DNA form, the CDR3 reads TGTGCCAGCAGCCTCCCCGTGGCATTTTGGGGAGGCTACACCTTC. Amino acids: CASSLPVAFWGGYTF.

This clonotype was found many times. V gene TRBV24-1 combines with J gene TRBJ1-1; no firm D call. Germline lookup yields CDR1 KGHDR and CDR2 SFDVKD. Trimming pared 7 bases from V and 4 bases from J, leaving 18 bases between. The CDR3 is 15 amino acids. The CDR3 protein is CATRPGRDISTEAFF. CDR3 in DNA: TGTGCCACCAGGCCGGGAAGGGATATTAGCACTGAAGCTTTCTTT.

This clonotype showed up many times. CDR3 residues: CASSEPYRGAFF. The CDR3 nucleotides are TGTGCCAGCAGTGAGCCCTACCGCGGAGCTTTCTTT. The chain has TRBV2 and TRBJ1-1, with D unresolved. Trimming removed 3 bases from V and 10 bases from J, with 12 bases in between. This CDR3 spans 12 amino acids. Looked up from germline, CDR1 is SNHLY and CDR2 is FYNNEI. The entire variable domain, with the rest obtained from reference TRBV2 and TRBJ1-1, is as follows: EPEVTQTPSHQVTQMGQEVILRCVPISNHLYFYWYRQILGQKVEFLVSFYNNEISEKSEIFDDQFSVERPDGSNFTLKIRSTKLEDSAMYFCASSEPYRGAFFGQGTRLTVV.

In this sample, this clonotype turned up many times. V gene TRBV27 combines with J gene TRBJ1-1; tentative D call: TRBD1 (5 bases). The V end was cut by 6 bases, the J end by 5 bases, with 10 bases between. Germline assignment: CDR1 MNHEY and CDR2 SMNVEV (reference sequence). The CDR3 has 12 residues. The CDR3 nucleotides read TGTGCCAGCAGGGGACTGGGGACTGAAGCTTTCTTT. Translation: CASRGLGTEAFF.

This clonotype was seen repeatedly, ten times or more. This chain's CDR3 is CASSYSIRASAKKNTEAFF. CDR3 nucleotide sequence: TGTGCCAGCAGTTACTCTATCCGAGCCAGCGCCAAAAAGAACACTGAAGCTTTCTTT. The rearrangement joins TRBV6-2 or TRBV6-3 to TRBJ1-1; no clear D gene. V was trimmed by 0 bases and J by 1 base, leaving 21 bases between them. The germline gives CDR1 MNHEY, CDR2 SVGEGT. The CDR3 runs 19 residues.

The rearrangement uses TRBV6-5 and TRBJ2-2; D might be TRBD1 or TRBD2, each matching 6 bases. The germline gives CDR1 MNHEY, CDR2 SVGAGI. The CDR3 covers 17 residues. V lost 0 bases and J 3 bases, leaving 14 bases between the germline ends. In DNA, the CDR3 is TGTGCCAGCAGTTACTCCCCGAGAGGGGGGTACACCGGGGAGCTGTTTTTT. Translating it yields CASSYSPRGGYTGELFF.

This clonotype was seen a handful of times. The CDR3: CASSYGGQSTGELFF. For the CDR3, the DNA is TGTGCCAGCAGTTACGGGGGCCAGTCCACCGGGGAGCTGTTTTTT. V is TRBV6-5 and J is TRBJ2-2; TRBD1 is a possible D gene (6 bases). The CDR3 runs to 15 residues. Per the germline V gene, CDR1 is MNHEY and CDR2 is SVGAGI. V was pared by 2 bases and J by 4 bases, with 11 bases between.

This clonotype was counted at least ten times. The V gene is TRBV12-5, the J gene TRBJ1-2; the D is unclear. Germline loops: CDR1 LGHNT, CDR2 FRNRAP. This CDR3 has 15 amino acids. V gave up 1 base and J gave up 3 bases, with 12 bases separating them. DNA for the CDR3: TGTGCTAGTGGTTTGGACTTAAACGGATACTATGGCTACACCTTC. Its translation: CASGLDLNGYYGYTF.

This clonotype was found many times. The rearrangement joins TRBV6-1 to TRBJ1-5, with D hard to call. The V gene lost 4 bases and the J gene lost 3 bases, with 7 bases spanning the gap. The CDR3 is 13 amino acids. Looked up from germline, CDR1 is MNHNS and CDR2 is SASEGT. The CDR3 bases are TGTGCCAGCAGTGCGGCGTTCAATCAGCCCCAGCATTTT. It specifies CASSAAFNQPQHF.

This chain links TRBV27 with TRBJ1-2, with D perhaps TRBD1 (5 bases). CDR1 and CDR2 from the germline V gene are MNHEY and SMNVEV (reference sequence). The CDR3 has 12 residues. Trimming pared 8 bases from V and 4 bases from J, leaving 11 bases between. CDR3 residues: CASSDSRYGYTF. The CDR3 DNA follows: TGTGCCAGCTCAGACAGTCGCTATGGCTACACCTTC.

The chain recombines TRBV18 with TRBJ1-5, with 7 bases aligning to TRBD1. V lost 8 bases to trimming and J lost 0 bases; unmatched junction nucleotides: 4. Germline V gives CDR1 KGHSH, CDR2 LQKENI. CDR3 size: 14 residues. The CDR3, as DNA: TGTGCCAGCCAGGGGGGAGCTAGCAATCAGCCCCAGCATTTT. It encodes CASQGGASNQPQHF. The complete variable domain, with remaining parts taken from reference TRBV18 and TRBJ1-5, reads NAGVMQNPRHLVRRRGQEARLRCSPMKGHSHVYWYRQLPEEGLKFMVYLQKENIIDESGMPKERFSAEFPKEGPSILRIQQVVRGDSAAYFCASQGGASNQPQHFGDGTRLSIL.

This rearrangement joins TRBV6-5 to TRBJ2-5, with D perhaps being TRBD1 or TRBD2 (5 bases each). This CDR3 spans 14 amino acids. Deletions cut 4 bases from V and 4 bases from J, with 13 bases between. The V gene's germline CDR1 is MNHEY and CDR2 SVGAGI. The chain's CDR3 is CASSWGILGETQYF. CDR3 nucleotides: TGTGCCAGCAGTTGGGGGATTTTAGGAGAGACCCAGTACTTC.

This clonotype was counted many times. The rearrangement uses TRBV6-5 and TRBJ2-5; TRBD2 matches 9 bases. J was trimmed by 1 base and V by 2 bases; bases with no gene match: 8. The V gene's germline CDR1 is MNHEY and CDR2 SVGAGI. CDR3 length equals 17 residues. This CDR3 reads CASSYGKAGGFQETQYF. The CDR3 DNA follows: TGTGCCAGCAGTTACGGTAAAGCGGGGGGCTTCCAAGAGACCCAGTACTTC.

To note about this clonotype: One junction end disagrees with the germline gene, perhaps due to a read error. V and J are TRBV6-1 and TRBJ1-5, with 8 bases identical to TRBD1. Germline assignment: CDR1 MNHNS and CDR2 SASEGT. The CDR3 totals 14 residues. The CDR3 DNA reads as TGTGCCAGCAGTCCGGGACAGGCATATCAGCCTCAGCATTTT. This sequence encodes CASSPGQAYQPQHF.

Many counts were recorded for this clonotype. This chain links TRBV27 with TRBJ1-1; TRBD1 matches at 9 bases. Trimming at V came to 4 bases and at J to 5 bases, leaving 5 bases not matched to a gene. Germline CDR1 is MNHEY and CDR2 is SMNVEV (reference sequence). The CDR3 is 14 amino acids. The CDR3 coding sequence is TGTGCCAGCAGTTGGACAGGGGAGGCAACTGAAGCTTTCTTT. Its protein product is CASSWTGEATEAFF.

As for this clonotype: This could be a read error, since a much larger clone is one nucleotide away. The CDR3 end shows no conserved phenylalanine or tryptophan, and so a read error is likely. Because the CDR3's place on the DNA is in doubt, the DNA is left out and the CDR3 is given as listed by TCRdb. CDR3 in amino acids: CASSGKGAGQPRHS. The gene calls are TRBV6-1 and TRBJ1-5; TRBD1, the table's D call, lacks a check against the DNA. The CDR3 is made up of 14 amino acids, end residues included. Germline V lookup: CDR1 MNHNS, CDR2 SASEGT.

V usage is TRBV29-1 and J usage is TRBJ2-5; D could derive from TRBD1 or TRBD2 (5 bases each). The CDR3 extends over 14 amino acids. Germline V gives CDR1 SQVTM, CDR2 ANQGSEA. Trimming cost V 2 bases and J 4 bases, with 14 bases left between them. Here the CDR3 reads CSVENPGPSETQYF. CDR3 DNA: TGCAGCGTTGAAAATCCGGGACCGTCAGAGACCCAGTACTTC.

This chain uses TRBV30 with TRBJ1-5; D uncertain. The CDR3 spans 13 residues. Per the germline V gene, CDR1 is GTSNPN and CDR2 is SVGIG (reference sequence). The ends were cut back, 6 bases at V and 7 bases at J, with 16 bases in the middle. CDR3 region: CACKNPGGQPQHF. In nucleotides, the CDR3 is TGTGCCTGCAAAAACCCCGGCGGCCAGCCCCAGCATTTT.

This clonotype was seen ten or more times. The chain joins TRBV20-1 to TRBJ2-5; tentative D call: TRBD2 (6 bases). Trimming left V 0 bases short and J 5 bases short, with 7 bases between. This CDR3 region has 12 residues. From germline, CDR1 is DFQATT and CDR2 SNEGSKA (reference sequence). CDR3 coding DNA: TGCAGTGCTAGAGACAGCGGGGAGACCCAGTACTTC. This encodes CSARDSGETQYF.